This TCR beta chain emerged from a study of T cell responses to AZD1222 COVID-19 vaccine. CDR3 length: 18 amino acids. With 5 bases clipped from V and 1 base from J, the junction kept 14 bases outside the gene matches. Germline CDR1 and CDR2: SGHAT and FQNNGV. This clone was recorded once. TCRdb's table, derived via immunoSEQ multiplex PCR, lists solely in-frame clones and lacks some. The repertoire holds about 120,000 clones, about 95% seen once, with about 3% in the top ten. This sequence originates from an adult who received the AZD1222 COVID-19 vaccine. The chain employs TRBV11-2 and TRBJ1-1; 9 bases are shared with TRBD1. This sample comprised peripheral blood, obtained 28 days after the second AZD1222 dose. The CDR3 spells CASSRGTGSRMGNTEAFF. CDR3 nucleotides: TGTGCCAGCAGCCGAGGGACAGGGAGTAGGATGGGGAACACTGAAGCTTTCTTT.